This TCR beta chain was retrieved from a study of cytomegalovirus exposure and HLA in healthy donors. CDR3 length equals 11 residues. Losses at the gene ends were 6 bases for V and 6 bases for J; bases not matched to a gene: 1. Germline CDR1 reads MNHEY; CDR2 reads SVGAGI. With 60 Vbeta and 13 Jbeta primers, the PCR was carried out. Repertoires were generated with immunoSEQ multiplex PCR, while TCRdb's copy carries only in-frame clones and drops some. This sample has under 200,000 clones; roughly four fifths occur once, and the top ten carry more than 4%. Sequencing was carried out using PBMCs. The source is a man aged 40-55 years in good health and CMV-seronegative. The rearrangement uses TRBV6-5 and TRBJ1-2; 7 nucleotides match TRBD1. The CDR3 sequence is CASSRGDGYTF. For the CDR3, the DNA is TGTGCCAGCAGCAGGGGGGATGGCTACACCTTC.